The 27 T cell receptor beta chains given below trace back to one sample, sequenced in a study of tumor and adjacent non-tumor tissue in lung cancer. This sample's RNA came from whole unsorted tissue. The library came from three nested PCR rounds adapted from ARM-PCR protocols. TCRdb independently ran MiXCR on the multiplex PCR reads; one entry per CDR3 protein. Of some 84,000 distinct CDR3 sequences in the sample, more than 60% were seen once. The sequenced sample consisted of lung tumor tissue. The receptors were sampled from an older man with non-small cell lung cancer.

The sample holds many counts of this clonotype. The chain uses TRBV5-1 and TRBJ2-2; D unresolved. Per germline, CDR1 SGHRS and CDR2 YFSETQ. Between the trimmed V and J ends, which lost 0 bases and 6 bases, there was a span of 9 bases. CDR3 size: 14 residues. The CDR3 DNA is TGCGCCAGCAGCTTGGCTATCCTCTCCGGGGAGCTGTTTTTT. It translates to CASSLAILSGELFF.

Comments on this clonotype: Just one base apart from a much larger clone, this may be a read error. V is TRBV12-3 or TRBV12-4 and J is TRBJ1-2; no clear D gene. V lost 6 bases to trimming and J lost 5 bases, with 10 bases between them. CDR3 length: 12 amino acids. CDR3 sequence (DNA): TGTGCCAGCAGCCCCGTCAAGTATGGCTACACCTTC. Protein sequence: CASSPVKYGYTF.

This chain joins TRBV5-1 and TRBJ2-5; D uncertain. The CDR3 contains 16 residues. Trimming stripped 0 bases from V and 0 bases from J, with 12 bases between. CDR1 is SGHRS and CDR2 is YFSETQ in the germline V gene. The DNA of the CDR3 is TGCGCCAGCAGCTTGGTAGACAACCGATACCAAGAGACCCAGTACTTC. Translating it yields CASSLVDNRYQETQYF.

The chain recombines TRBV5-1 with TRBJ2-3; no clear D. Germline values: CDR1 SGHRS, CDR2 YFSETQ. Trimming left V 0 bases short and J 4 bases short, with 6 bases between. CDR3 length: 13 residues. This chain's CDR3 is CASSLDGSDTQYF. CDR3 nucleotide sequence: TGCGCCAGCAGCTTGGACGGGTCAGATACGCAGTATTTT.

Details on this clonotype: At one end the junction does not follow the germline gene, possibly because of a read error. For the CDR3, the DNA is TGCAGTGTTGAAGATCAGGGGAAACCCGGGGAGCTGTTTTTT. Encoded protein: CSVEDQGKPGELFF. The chain recombines TRBV29-1 with TRBJ2-2; tentatively, D is TRBD1 (6 bases). CDR1 is SQVTM and CDR2 is ANQGSEA in the germline V gene. The CDR3 totals 14 residues.

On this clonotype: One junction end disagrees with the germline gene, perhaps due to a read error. CDR3 DNA sequence: TGCGCCGGCAGCTTGGAGGGCTGGTCGGAGCACTACTTC. Translating gives CAGSLEGWSEHYF. The chain employs TRBV11-3 and TRBJ2-7; possibly TRBD2 for D (6 bases). This CDR3 is built from 13 residues. Germline V gene lookup returns CDR1 SGHNT and CDR2 YENEEA.

CDR3 sequence: CSAKTSRNMGGNTIYF. As DNA, the CDR3 is TGCAGCGCGAAGACCTCACGAAACATGGGTGGAAACACCATATATTTT. The V call is TRBV29-1, the J call TRBJ1-3, with D hard to call. The CDR3 is 16 amino acids. Germline lookup yields CDR1 SQVTM and CDR2 ANQGSEA. V lost 7 bases to trimming and J lost 3 bases, with 22 bases between them.

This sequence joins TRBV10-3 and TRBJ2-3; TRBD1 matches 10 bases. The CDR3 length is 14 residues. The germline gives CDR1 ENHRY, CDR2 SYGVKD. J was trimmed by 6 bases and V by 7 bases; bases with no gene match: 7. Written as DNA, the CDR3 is TGTGCCATCATGTCGGACAGGGGGGGTGATACGCAGTATTTT. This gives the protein CAIMSDRGGDTQYF.

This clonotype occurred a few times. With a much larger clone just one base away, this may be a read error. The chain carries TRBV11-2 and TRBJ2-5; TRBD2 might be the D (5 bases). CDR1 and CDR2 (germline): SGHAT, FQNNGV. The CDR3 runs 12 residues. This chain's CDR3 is CAGRQEGETQYF. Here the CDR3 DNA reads TGTGCCGGCAGGCAAGAGGGAGAGACCCAGTACTTC.

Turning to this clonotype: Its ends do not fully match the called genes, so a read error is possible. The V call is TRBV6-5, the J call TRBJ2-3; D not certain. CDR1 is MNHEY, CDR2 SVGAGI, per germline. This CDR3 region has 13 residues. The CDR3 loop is CASSNPSTDTRYF. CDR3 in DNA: TGTGCCAGCAGCAACCCATCCACAGATACGCGGTATTTT.

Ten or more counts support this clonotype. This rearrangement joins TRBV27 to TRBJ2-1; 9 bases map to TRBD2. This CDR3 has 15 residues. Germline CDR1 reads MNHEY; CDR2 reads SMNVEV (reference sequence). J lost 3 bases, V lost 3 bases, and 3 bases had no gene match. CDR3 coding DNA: TGTGCCAGCAGTTTGGGGCGGGGGGGCTACAATGAGCAGTTCTTC. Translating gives CASSLGRGGYNEQFF.

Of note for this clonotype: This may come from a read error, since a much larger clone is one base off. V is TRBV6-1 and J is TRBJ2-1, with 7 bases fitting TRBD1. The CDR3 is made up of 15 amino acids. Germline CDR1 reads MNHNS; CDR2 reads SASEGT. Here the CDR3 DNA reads TGTGCCAGCAGAGTAAACAGGGGCTTGGACAATGTGCAGTTCTTC. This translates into CASRVNRGLDNVQFF.

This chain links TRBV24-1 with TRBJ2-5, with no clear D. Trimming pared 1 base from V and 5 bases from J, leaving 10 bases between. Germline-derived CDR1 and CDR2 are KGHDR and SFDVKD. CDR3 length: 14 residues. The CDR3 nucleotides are TGTGCCACCAGTGATTTCTCGATCGGGGAGACCCAGTACTTC. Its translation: CATSDFSIGETQYF.

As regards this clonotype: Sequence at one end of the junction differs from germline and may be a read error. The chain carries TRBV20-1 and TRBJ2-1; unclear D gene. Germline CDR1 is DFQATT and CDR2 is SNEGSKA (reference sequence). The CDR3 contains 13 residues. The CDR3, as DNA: TGCAGCGCTACAGATCACTCCTACAATGAACAGTTCTTC. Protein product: CSATDHSYNEQFF.

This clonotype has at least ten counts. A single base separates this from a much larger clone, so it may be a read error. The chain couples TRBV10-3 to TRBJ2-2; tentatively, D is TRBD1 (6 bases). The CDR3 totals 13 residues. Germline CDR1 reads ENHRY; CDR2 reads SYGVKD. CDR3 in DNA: TGTGCCATCAGTAGGGACAACACCGGGGAGCCGTTTTTT. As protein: CAISRDNTGEPFF.

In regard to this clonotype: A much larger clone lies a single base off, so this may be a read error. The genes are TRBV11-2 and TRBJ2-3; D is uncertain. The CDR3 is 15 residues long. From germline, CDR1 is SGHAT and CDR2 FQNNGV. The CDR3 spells CSSSLEASTPDTQYF. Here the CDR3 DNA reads TGTTCCAGCAGCTTAGAAGCGAGTACCCCAGATACGCAGTATTTT.

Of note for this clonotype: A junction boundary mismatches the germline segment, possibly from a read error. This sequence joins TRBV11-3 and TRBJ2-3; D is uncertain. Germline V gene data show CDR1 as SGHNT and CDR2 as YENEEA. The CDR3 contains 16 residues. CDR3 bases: TGTCCCAGCAGCTTAGATTCGCGGAGTGGCACCGATACACAGTATTTT. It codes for CPSSLDSRSGTDTQYF.

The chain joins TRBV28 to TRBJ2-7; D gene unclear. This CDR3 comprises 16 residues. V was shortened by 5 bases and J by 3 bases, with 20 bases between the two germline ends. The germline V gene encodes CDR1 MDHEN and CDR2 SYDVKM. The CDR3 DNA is TGTGCCAGCAGTGTAAGTTTAATGCCGAAGATCTACGAGCAGTACTTC. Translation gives CASSVSLMPKIYEQYF.

The CDR3 DNA sequence: TGTGCCAGCAGCTTAGATAGGGGAACTAACAACAAGCAGTTCTTC. This codes for CASSLDRGTNNKQFF. This chain connects TRBV11-3 to TRBJ2-1; D perhaps matches TRBD1 (5 bases). V dropped 0 bases and J dropped 11 bases, with 17 bases sitting between them. Germline V gene lookup returns CDR1 SGHNT and CDR2 YENEEA. There are 15 residues in the CDR3.

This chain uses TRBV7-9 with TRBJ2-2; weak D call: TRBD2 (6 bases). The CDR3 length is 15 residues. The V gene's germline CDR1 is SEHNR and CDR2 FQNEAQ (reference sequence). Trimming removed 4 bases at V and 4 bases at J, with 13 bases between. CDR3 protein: CASSWGVLITGELFF. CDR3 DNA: TGTGCCAGCAGCTGGGGGGTCCTCATCACCGGGGAGCTGTTTTTT.

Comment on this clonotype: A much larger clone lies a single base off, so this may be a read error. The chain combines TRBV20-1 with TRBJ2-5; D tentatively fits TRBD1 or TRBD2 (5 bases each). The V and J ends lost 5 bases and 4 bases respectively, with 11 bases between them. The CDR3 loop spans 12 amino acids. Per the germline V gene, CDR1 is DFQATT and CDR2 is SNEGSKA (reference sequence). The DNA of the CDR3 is TGCAGTGCTCCGTGGGGGACAGAGACCCAGTACTTC. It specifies CSAPWGTETQYF.

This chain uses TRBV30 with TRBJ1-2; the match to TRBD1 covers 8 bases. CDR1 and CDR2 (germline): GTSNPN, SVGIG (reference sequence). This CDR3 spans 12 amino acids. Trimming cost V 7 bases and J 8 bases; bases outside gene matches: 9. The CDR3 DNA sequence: TGTGCCTTAAACAGGGGGAGGAGGGGCTACACCTTC. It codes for CALNRGRRGYTF.

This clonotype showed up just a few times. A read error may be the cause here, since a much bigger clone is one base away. The CDR3 DNA reads as TGTGCCAGCAGCTCCCCTAGCGGGGCGGTTACGCAGTATTTT. It yields the protein CASSSPSGAVTQYF. The chain employs TRBV13 and TRBJ2-3; 9 bases are shared with TRBD2. With 4 bases clipped from V and 8 bases from J, the junction kept 7 bases outside the gene matches. Germline V gene lookup returns CDR1 PRHDT and CDR2 FYEKMQ (reference sequence). The CDR3 is made up of 14 amino acids.

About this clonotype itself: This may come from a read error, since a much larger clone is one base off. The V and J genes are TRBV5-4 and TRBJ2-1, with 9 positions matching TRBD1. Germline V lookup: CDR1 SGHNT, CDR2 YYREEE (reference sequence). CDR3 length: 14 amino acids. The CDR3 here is CGSSFLQGANEQFF. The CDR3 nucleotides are TGTGGCAGCAGCTTCCTACAGGGGGCAAATGAGCAGTTCTTC.

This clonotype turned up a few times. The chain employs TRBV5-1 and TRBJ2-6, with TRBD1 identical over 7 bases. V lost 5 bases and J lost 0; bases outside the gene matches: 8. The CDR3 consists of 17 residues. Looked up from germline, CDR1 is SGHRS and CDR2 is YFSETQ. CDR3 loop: CASRSEGAASGANVLTF. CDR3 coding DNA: TGCGCCAGCAGGTCTGAGGGGGCAGCCTCTGGGGCCAACGTCCTGACTTTC.

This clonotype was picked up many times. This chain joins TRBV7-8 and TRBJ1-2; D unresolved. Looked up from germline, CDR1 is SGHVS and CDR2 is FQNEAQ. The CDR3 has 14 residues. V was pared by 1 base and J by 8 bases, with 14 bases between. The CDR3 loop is CASSLDAPAGGYTF. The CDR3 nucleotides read TGTGCCAGCAGCTTAGACGCCCCTGCTGGAGGCTACACCTTC.

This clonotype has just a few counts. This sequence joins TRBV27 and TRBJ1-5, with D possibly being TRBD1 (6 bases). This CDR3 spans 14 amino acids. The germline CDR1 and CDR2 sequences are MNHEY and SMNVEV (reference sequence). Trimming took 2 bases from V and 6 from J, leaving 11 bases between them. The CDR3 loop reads CASSLLAGAQPQHF. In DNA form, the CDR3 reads TGTGCCAGCAGTTTACTGGCAGGGGCTCAGCCCCAGCATTTT.